A selection of T cell receptor beta chains follows, all from one sample in a study of cytomegalovirus exposure and HLA in healthy donors. Sequencing used immunoSEQ multiplex PCR; TCRdb keeps in-frame clones, though not all of them. The sample holds 150,000 or so clones, 70% to 90% seen once. The sequencing sample was made of PBMCs. These receptors were collected from a man younger than 35 in good health and CMV-seropositive. CDR3s include the opening cysteine and the closing phenylalanine or tryptophan. A D gene is named only where the DNA matches it firmly. Only part of the rows carry a size: once, few, many, or a class if the clone is expanded.

CDR3: CASLRDYPYEQYF
DNA: TGTGCCAGCCTGAGGGACTACCCCTACGAGCAGTACTTC
V: TRBV6-6
D: TRBD2
size: -
J: TRBJ2-7

CDR3: CASSIGDRVGTEAFF
DNA: TGTGCCAGTAGTATAGGAGACAGGGTGGGCACTGAAGCTTTCTTT
V: TRBV19
D: TRBD1
size: -
J: TRBJ1-1

CDR3: CASSLSGGGYNEQFF
DNA: TGCGCCAGCAGCTTGTCAGGCGGGGGGTACAATGAGCAGTTCTTC
V: TRBV5-1
D: TRBD2
size: -
J: TRBJ2-1

CDR3: CASSEATVKETQYF
DNA: TGTGCCAGCAGTGAAGCCACAGTTAAAGAGACCCAGTACTTC
V: TRBV2
D: -
size: -
J: TRBJ2-5

CDR3: CASSIVGLGPFPPGANGLTF
DNA: TGTGCCAGTAGTATTGTGGGACTCGGTCCCTTCCCACCTGGGGCCAACGGCCTGACTTTC
V: TRBV19
D: -
size: -
J: TRBJ2-6

CDR3: CASSFGQPSYNEQFF
DNA: TGTGCCAGCAGCTTTGGGCAGCCCTCCTACAATGAGCAGTTCTTC
V: TRBV7-2
D: -
size: -
J: TRBJ2-1

CDR3: CASSESQRGSSYNEQFF
DNA: TGTGCCAGCAGCGAATCTCAGCGGGGAAGCTCCTACAATGAGCAGTTCTTC
V: TRBV6-1
D: TRBD2
size: -
J: TRBJ2-1

CDR3: CASSVDDGRPGVGQYF
DNA: TGTGCCAGCAGCGTAGACGATGGGCGGCCCGGGGTGGGTCAGTACTTC
V: TRBV9
D: -
size: -
J: TRBJ2-4

CDR3: CAWSVQGGEKLFF
DNA: TGTGCCTGGAGTGTACAGGGTGGGGAAAAACTGTTTTTT
V: TRBV30
D: -
size: -
J: TRBJ1-4

CDR3: CASSEAYYNTGELFF
DNA: TGTGCCAGCAGTGAAGCTTACTACAACACCGGGGAGCTGTTTTTT
V: TRBV6-1
D: -
size: -
J: TRBJ2-2

CDR3: CASTYAGQSTDTQYF
DNA: TGTGCCAGCACCTACGCGGGACAGAGCACAGATACGCAGTATTTT
V: TRBV5-5
D: -
size: -
J: TRBJ2-3

CDR3: CASSPQGSDSPLHF
DNA: TGTGCCAGCAGCCCACAGGGGAGCGATTCACCCCTCCACTTT
V: TRBV7-3
D: TRBD1
size: -
J: TRBJ1-6

CDR3: CASRALISNQPQHF
DNA: TGTGCCAGCAGAGCCCTCATAAGCAATCAGCCCCAGCATTTT
V: TRBV2
D: -
size: -
J: TRBJ1-5

CDR3: CSVRSYNEQFF
DNA: TGCAGCGTTCGCAGCTACAATGAGCAGTTCTTC
V: TRBV29-1
D: -
size: -
J: TRBJ2-1

CDR3: CASSLAVGHNNEQFF
DNA: TGTGCCAGCAGCTTAGCGGTGGGACATAACAATGAGCAGTTCTTC
V: TRBV7-2
D: -
size: -
J: TRBJ2-1

CDR3: CAISELGTAYGYTF
DNA: TGTGCCATCAGTGAACTCGGGACAGCTTATGGCTACACCTTC
V: TRBV10-3
D: TRBD1
size: -
J: TRBJ1-2

CDR3: CASSLGDRVAYNEQFF
DNA: TGCGCCAGCAGCTTGGGGGACAGGGTTGCCTACAATGAGCAGTTCTTC
V: TRBV5-1
D: TRBD1
size: -
J: TRBJ2-1

CDR3: CATSARPGRGAGETQYF
DNA: TGTGCCACCAGCGCCCGGCCGGGGAGGGGCGCGGGAGAGACCCAGTACTTC
V: TRBV15
D: TRBD2
size: -
J: TRBJ2-5

CDR3: CATSSGGDGYTF
DNA: TGTGCCACCAGCAGCGGGGGGGACGGCTACACCTTC
V: TRBV15
D: -
size: once
J: TRBJ1-2

CDR3: CASKGQRGGAGANGLTF
DNA: TGTGCCAGCAAGGGCCAGCGGGGGGGGGCTGGGGCCAACGGCCTGACTTTC
V: TRBV2
D: TRBD2
size: -
J: TRBJ2-6

CDR3: CASRPVGSGELFF
DNA: TGTGCAAGTCGCCCAGTGGGGAGCGGGGAGCTGTTTTTT
V: TRBV12-2
D: -
size: -
J: TRBJ2-2

CDR3: CASSPGSNGANEKLFF
DNA: TGTGCCAGCAGCCCGGGGTCCAATGGGGCTAATGAAAAACTGTTTTTT
V: TRBV5-4
D: -
size: -
J: TRBJ1-4

CDR3: CASSTGLAGGGNTGELFF
DNA: TGTGCCAGCAGCACTGGACTAGCGGGGGGCGGGAACACCGGGGAGCTGTTTTTT
V: TRBV5-4
D: TRBD2
size: -
J: TRBJ2-2

CDR3: CASSLEITGNEQFF
DNA: TGTGCCAGCAGCTTAGAAATTACGGGTAATGAGCAGTTCTTC
V: TRBV7-2
D: -
size: -
J: TRBJ2-1

CDR3: CASSQDPGRGGHNGYTF
DNA: TGTGCCAGCAGCCAAGATCCCGGGAGGGGGGGGCATAATGGCTACACCTTC
V: TRBV4-2
D: -
size: -
J: TRBJ1-2

CDR3: CASTRVLANYEAFF
DNA: TGTGCCAGCACCAGGGTCTTAGCTAATTACGAAGCTTTCTTT
V: TRBV2
D: -
size: -
J: TRBJ1-1

CDR3: CASSKTQGGYGYTF
DNA: TGTGCCAGCAGCAAAACACAGGGGGGATATGGCTACACCTTC
V: TRBV7-9
D: TRBD1
size: once
J: TRBJ1-2

CDR3: CASSPRGGTRALEQFF
DNA: TGTGCCAGCAGCCCTAGAGGTGGGACTAGGGCCCTTGAGCAGTTCTTC
V: TRBV7-2
D: TRBD2
size: -
J: TRBJ2-1

CDR3: CASSSQSNQPQHF
DNA: TGTGCCAGTAGTAGTCAGAGCAATCAGCCCCAGCATTTT
V: TRBV19
D: -
size: -
J: TRBJ1-5

CDR3: CASSLRDWDYEQYF
DNA: TGTGCCAGCAGCCTTCGGGACTGGGACTACGAGCAGTACTTC
V: TRBV14
D: -
size: -
J: TRBJ2-7

CDR3: CASSPRETQYF
DNA: TGCGCCAGCAGCCCCAGGGAGACCCAGTACTTC
V: TRBV7-2
D: -
size: -
J: TRBJ2-5

CDR3: CASSPLTGVFFDQPQHF
DNA: TGTGCCAGCAGCCCCCTGACAGGGGTTTTCTTCGATCAGCCCCAGCATTTT
V: TRBV5-5
D: TRBD1
size: -
J: TRBJ1-5

CDR3: CASSATTTGRGYTF
DNA: TGTGCCAGCAGCGCGACCACGACAGGCAGGGGCTACACCTTC
V: TRBV11-3
D: -
size: -
J: TRBJ1-2

CDR3: CASSPFGQGEAFF
DNA: TGTGCCAGCAGCCCTTTCGGACAGGGGGAAGCTTTCTTT
V: TRBV9
D: TRBD1
size: -
J: TRBJ1-1

CDR3: CASSVGDRGDYGYTF
DNA: TGTGCCAGCAGCGTAGGGGACAGGGGGGACTATGGCTACACCTTC
V: TRBV9
D: TRBD1
size: -
J: TRBJ1-2

CDR3: CATATRTSGQGEQFF
DNA: TGTGCCACCGCAACCCGGACTAGCGGTCAGGGGGAGCAGTTCTTC
V: TRBV6-6
D: TRBD2
size: few
J: TRBJ2-1